Each of the 5 T cell receptor beta chains below was sequenced from the same sample in a study of blood T cells in healthy people across ages (dated by TCRdb to between 2015 and 2017). Libraries were prepared through 5' RACE. The sequencing machine was an Illumina HiSeq 2500. A second PCR of roughly 7 to 11 cycles was performed with a sample-barcoded 5' primer and a J-beta primer mix. TCRdb trimmed public reads at Q25 via fastp, called clones via MiXCR and kept in-frame beta chains. CDR3 protein sequences are deduplicated, and each keeps its most common genes and DNA. For this sample the table gives 710,000 or so distinct CDR3 sequences, of which 22% were detected only once. Together, the top ten hold around a fifth of the sample. Sequencing input: blood. The source is a man aged 65-85 years in good health.

The chain is built from TRBV5-5 and TRBJ2-7; tentative D call: TRBD1 (5 bases). Trimming left V 3 bases short and J 1 base short, with 11 bases between. The germline V gene encodes CDR1 SGHKS and CDR2 YYEKEE (reference sequence). CDR3 size: 14 residues. CDR3 sequence: CASSWATVSYEQYF. CDR3 in DNA: TGTGCCAGCAGCTGGGCGACAGTTTCCTACGAGCAGTACTTC.

This clonotype was counted at least ten times. The J gene is TRBJ2-3, the V gene TRBV30; D remains ambiguous. This CDR3 has 13 residues. Germline CDR1 reads GTSNPN; CDR2 reads SVGIG (reference sequence). With 0 bases removed from V and 5 bases from J, the gap between germline ends came to 9 bases. This CDR3 reads CAWSVRERDTQYF. DNA of the CDR3: TGTGCCTGGAGTGTACGAGAGCGAGATACGCAGTATTTT.

The genes are TRBV7-2 and TRBJ1-6; 7 bases are a match to TRBD1. Germline V gene data show CDR1 as SGHTA and CDR2 as FQGNSA. This CDR3 region has 14 residues. The V segment lost 4 bases and the J segment 6 bases; nucleotides outside the gene matches: 3. CDR3 loop: CASSSDRANSPLHF. The CDR3, as DNA: TGTGCCAGCAGCTCCGACAGGGCTAATTCACCCCTCCACTTT.

The chain combines TRBV2 with TRBJ2-7; the match to TRBD2 covers 11 bases. Germline V gene sequence: CDR1 SNHLY, CDR2 FYNNEI. The CDR3 has 14 amino acids. V shed 6 bases, J shed 7 bases, and the junction held 8 bases outside the gene matches. The CDR3 sequence is CASRGLAAVGEQYV. The CDR3 nucleotides read TGTGCCAGCAGGGGACTAGCGGCGGTAGGGGAGCAGTACGTC.

The J gene is TRBJ1-4, the V gene TRBV7-6; 9 nucleotides align to TRBD1. The germline V gene has CDR1 SGHVS and CDR2 FNYEAQ. The CDR3 runs 14 residues. With 5 bases clipped from V and 8 bases from J, the junction kept 6 bases outside the gene matches. The CDR3 sequence is CASSRDRDLEKLFF. CDR3 coding DNA: TGTGCCAGCAGCCGGGACAGGGATTTGGAAAAACTGTTTTTT.